The clone carrying this TCR beta chain turned up a few times. Its antigen is as yet unknown. Isolation recovered at least 6 million PBMCs from every sample. Using a J-beta primer mix together with a sample-barcoded 5' primer, a second PCR was run for roughly 6 to 12 cycles. At least 3 million CDR3-containing paired-end reads were obtained per sample. Each CDR3 protein is one row after TCRdb ran MiXCR on the 5' RACE reads. The sample gives approximately 1.5 million distinct CDR3 sequences, roughly a third of which show up once; around 11% is in the top ten. The CDR3 is 15 residues long. Germline V gene lookup returns CDR1 DFQATT and CDR2 SNEGSKA (reference sequence). The V gene end was trimmed by 0 bases and the J gene end by 8 bases; junction bases not matched to a gene: 11. The data derive from a study of blood T cells in healthy people across ages. Whole-study results and caveats: Naive and antigen-experienced cells were not separated, limiting conclusive comparison.

This chain uses TRBV20-1 with TRBJ1-2, with TRBD1 matching 8 bases. The source is a woman aged 25 to 39 in good health. Sample: blood. In DNA, the CDR3 is TGCAGTGCTAGAGACAATGGACAGGGATCGAAGGGCTACACCTTC. Amino acid sequence: CSARDNGQGSKGYTF.